The 29 T cell receptor beta chains presented below share a single source sample, sequenced in a study of regulatory T cells in long-lasting Graves disease. HTBI primers from iRepertoire and Arm-PCR of CDR3 regions yielded the TCR beta libraries. TCRdb re-derived calls from the multiplex PCR reads in MiXCR, one entry per CDR3 protein. The profile shows over 400,000 distinct CDR3 sequences, about 15% of them singletons. The sample's time point: newly diagnosed GD, antithyroid drugs for less than 3 months. The TCR library was made from RNA extracted from PBMCs. This sample also appeared in a second study, on T cells in Graves' hyperthyroidism and ophthalmopathy.

The sample here was peripheral blood mononuclear cells (PBMCs), taken at new diagnosis, from a patient treated with antithyroid drugs. These receptors came from a woman in her forties or fifties with Graves disease.

At least ten counts were recorded for this clonotype. This rearrangement joins TRBV9 to TRBJ1-1, with D perhaps TRBD1 (6 bases). Trimming took 7 bases from V and 2 from J, leaving 12 bases between them. CDR1 and CDR2 (germline): SGDLS, YYNGEE. The CDR3 covers 13 residues. DNA for the CDR3: TGTGCCAGCGGCCCGGGACACAACACTGAAGCTTTCTTT. Protein product: CASGPGHNTEAFF.

The chain is built from TRBV20-1 and TRBJ1-1; D not certain. Germline CDR1 and CDR2: DFQATT and SNEGSKA (reference sequence). The V gene lost 0 bases and the J gene lost 1 base, with 9 bases spanning the gap. This CDR3 is built from 14 residues. CDR3 protein: CSARDPGKNTEAFF. CDR3 nucleotide sequence: TGCAGTGCTAGAGACCCGGGGAAGAACACTGAAGCTTTCTTT.

This clonotype was detected ten times or more. The chain carries TRBV2 and TRBJ2-7; weak D call: TRBD2 (6 bases). The CDR3 covers 14 residues. Germline-derived CDR1 and CDR2 are SNHLY and FYNNEI. Trimming removed 11 bases at V and 1 base at J, with 18 bases between. The CDR3: CAYSRDSLSYEQYF. CDR3 in DNA: TGTGCCTATTCGAGGGACTCTCTATCCTACGAGCAGTACTTC.

This clonotype was counted ten times or more. The V gene is TRBV20-1, the J gene TRBJ2-3; 10 bases map to TRBD2. Trimming cost V 5 bases and J 6 bases; bases outside gene matches: 8. The CDR3 totals 14 residues. Germline values: CDR1 DFQATT, CDR2 SNEGSKA (reference sequence). The CDR3 reads CSAPLAGGSDTQYF. CDR3 nucleotide sequence: TGCAGTGCTCCCTTAGCGGGAGGATCCGATACGCAGTATTTT.

This clonotype appeared many times. This chain connects TRBV12-3 or TRBV12-4 to TRBJ1-1; D is ambiguous. CDR3 length equals 14 residues. V lost 1 base to trimming and J lost 1 base, with 7 bases between them. This CDR3 is CASSLGVANTEAFF. The CDR3 region has the DNA TGTGCCAGCAGTTTAGGGGTCGCGAACACTGAAGCTTTCTTT.

This clonotype has at least ten counts. The gene calls are TRBV3-1 and TRBJ1-6; 7 nucleotides agree with TRBD1. The CDR3 is 15 amino acids. V was clipped by 2 bases and J by 9 bases; unmatched bases: 7. Germline loops: CDR1 LGHDT, CDR2 YNNKEL (reference sequence). CDR3 DNA: TGTGCCAGCAGCCAATCATGGACAGGTGGTTCACCCCTCCACTTT. It codes for CASSQSWTGGSPLHF.

This rearrangement joins TRBV9 to TRBJ2-1; 7 nucleotides agree with TRBD1. The CDR3 loop spans 16 amino acids. Looked up from germline, CDR1 is SGDLS and CDR2 is YYNGEE. J gave up 4 bases and V 3 bases, and 10 bases lay outside the gene matches. The CDR3: CASSGRTGPSYNEQFF. The CDR3, as DNA: TGTGCCAGCAGCGGCCGGACAGGTCCGAGTTACAATGAGCAGTTCTTC.

There are many counts of this clonotype. V is TRBV12-3 or TRBV12-4 and J is TRBJ2-2; D is perhaps TRBD2 (5 bases). Trimming shortened V by 6 bases and J by 1 base, and 15 bases separated the two germline ends. The CDR3 is 16 residues long. The CDR3 loop reads CASSPRGGLNTGELFF. Here the CDR3 DNA reads TGTGCCAGCAGCCCAAGAGGAGGTTTGAACACCGGGGAGCTGTTTTTT.

This clonotype was observed many times. The chain links TRBV12-3 or TRBV12-4 to TRBJ1-2; 7 bases match TRBD1. With V trimmed by 5 bases and J by 8 bases, 17 bases remained unmatched. The CDR3 extends over 16 amino acids. CDR3: CASSPPSVQGMGGYTF. CDR3 in DNA: TGTGCCAGCAGTCCCCCCTCAGTACAGGGGATGGGCGGCTACACCTTC.

The chain is built from TRBV5-1 and TRBJ1-1; no clear D gene. CDR1 and CDR2 from the germline V gene are SGHRS and YFSETQ. V lost 5 bases, J lost 1 base, and 12 bases lay in between. CDR3 size: 14 residues. This chain's CDR3 is CASRPGASNTEAFF. For the CDR3, the DNA is TGCGCCAGCAGGCCGGGAGCGTCGAACACTGAAGCTTTCTTT.

This clonotype has at least ten counts. This chain uses TRBV2 with TRBJ2-2; 7 positions agree with TRBD2. The CDR3 has 15 residues. The V gene's germline CDR1 is SNHLY and CDR2 FYNNEI. Trimming cost V 9 bases and J 2 bases; bases outside gene matches: 9. CDR3: CARRETHHNTGELFF. The DNA of the CDR3 is TGTGCCAGGCGGGAGACACACCATAACACCGGGGAGCTGTTTTTT. The whole variable domain, filled in from reference TRBV2 and TRBJ2-2, reads EPEVTQTPSHQVTQMGQEVILRCVPISNHLYFYWYRQILGQKVEFLVSFYNNEISEKSEIFDDQFSVERPDGSNFTLKIRSTKLEDSAMYFCARRETHHNTGELFFGEGSRLTVL.

The sample holds many counts of this clonotype. The gene calls are TRBV2 and TRBJ2-1, with D perhaps TRBD2 (5 bases). Germline CDR1 SNHLY, CDR2 FYNNEI. The CDR3 extends over 13 amino acids. V was cut by 2 bases and J by 7 bases, with 9 bases left in between. The chain's CDR3 is CASSELAANEQFF. Here the CDR3 DNA reads TGTGCCAGCAGTGAACTAGCAGCGAATGAGCAGTTCTTC.

Ten or more counts support this clonotype. This chain connects TRBV12-3 or TRBV12-4 to TRBJ2-7; the match to TRBD2 covers 11 bases. Trimming took 1 base from V and 5 from J; bases not matched to a gene: 10. CDR3 length: 17 residues. In nucleotides, the CDR3 is TGTGCCAGCAGTTTAGGGACTAGCGGGCCGATCATTGACGAGCAGTACTTC. Encoded protein: CASSLGTSGPIIDEQYF.

This clonotype has more than one count but fewer than ten. The rearrangement uses TRBV9 and TRBJ2-1; possibly TRBD2 for D (6 bases). Germline lookup yields CDR1 SGDLS and CDR2 YYNGEE. The CDR3 length is 15 residues. The germline V and J ends were trimmed by 4 bases and 8 bases, with 19 bases remaining between them. The CDR3 nucleotides are TGTGCCAGCAGCTCAGCGGGTCGGTCGGGGGATGAGCAGTTCTTC. Its protein product is CASSSAGRSGDEQFF.

In its sample, this clonotype was seen once. Just one base apart from a much larger clone, this may be a read error. The CDR3 DNA reads TGTACCAGCAGTTACTCGGATTATGAAAAACTGTTTTTT. It specifies CTSSYSDYEKLFF. This chain connects TRBV6-2 or TRBV6-3 to TRBJ1-4; D call uncertain. Per the germline V gene, CDR1 is MNHEY and CDR2 is SVGEGT. The CDR3 length is 13 residues.

Many counts were recorded for this clonotype. The chain's CDR3 is CASSRAGAFETQYF. The CDR3 nucleotides are TGCGCCAGCAGCCGAGCGGGAGCGTTCGAGACCCAGTACTTC. The V call is TRBV5-1, the J call TRBJ2-5; 8 bases align to TRBD2. The germline CDR1 and CDR2 sequences are SGHRS and YFSETQ. V lost 4 bases to trimming and J lost 5 bases; unmatched junction nucleotides: 7. This CDR3 contains 14 residues.

The chain couples TRBV28 to TRBJ2-7; no reliable D call. Germline CDR1 MDHEN, CDR2 SYDVKM. The CDR3 length is 14 residues. Trimming removed 5 bases at V and 2 bases at J, with 13 bases between. This CDR3 is CASSLPKQTYEQYF. The CDR3 bases are TGTGCCAGCAGTCTGCCGAAGCAGACCTACGAGCAGTACTTC.

In its sample, this clonotype was seen a few times. The rearrangement links TRBV6-4 to TRBJ2-3; 7 bases line up with TRBD1. The germline gives CDR1 MRHNA, CDR2 SNTAGT. This CDR3 has 15 residues. V dropped 2 bases and J dropped 2; count of bases not matched to a gene: 4. For the CDR3, the DNA is TGTGCCAGCAGTGACAGGGGGCGATACACAGATACGCAGTATTTT. Translated: CASSDRGRYTDTQYF.

This chain joins TRBV24-1 and TRBJ2-1, with TRBD2 matching over 8 bases. The germline V gene encodes CDR1 KGHDR and CDR2 SFDVKD. CDR3 length: 15 amino acids. Trimming cost V 5 bases and J 10 bases; bases outside gene matches: 12. CDR3 protein: CATSGVVAGQEEQFF. In nucleotides, the CDR3 is TGTGCCACCAGTGGAGTGGTAGCGGGACAAGAAGAGCAGTTCTTC.

This clonotype showed up many times. The rearrangement uses TRBV20-1 and TRBJ1-5, with TRBD1 matching over 9 bases. CDR1 and CDR2 from the germline V gene are DFQATT and SNEGSKA (reference sequence). The ends lost 5 bases at V and 0 bases at J; junction bases unmatched: 14. The CDR3 is made up of 18 amino acids. The CDR3 reads CSAYGHGTGTYSNQPQHF. The CDR3, as DNA: TGCAGTGCTTACGGACACGGGACAGGGACATATAGCAATCAGCCCCAGCATTTT.

This clonotype was observed at least ten times. This chain links TRBV4-1 with TRBJ2-7, with D perhaps matching TRBD1 (6 bases). Between the trimmed V and J ends, which lost 3 bases and 4 bases, there was a span of 22 bases. The CDR3 is 17 residues long. CDR1 MGHRA and CDR2 YSYEKL come from the germline V gene. The DNA of the CDR3 is TGCGCCAGCAGCCAGCGTCCGGGACAAACGAACCTTTACGAGCAGTACTTC. Translated: CASSQRPGQTNLYEQYF.

The chain links TRBV12-3 or TRBV12-4 to TRBJ1-2; D possibly corresponds to TRBD1 (6 bases). The CDR3 is 14 residues long. Trimming pared 2 bases from V and 5 bases from J, leaving 12 bases between. The CDR3: CASSLQGMGYGYTF. Written as DNA, the CDR3 is TGTGCCAGCAGTTTACAGGGGATGGGTTATGGCTACACCTTC.

This clonotype turned up a few times. The chain carries TRBV29-1 and TRBJ2-3; D might be TRBD2 (5 bases). V lost 1 base to trimming and J lost 0 bases, with 8 bases between them. The CDR3 is 14 amino acids. From germline, CDR1 is SQVTM and CDR2 ANQGSEA. CDR3 protein: CSVEGGQSTDTQYF. As DNA, the CDR3 is TGCAGCGTTGAAGGCGGGCAAAGCACAGATACGCAGTATTTT.

V and J are TRBV9 and TRBJ2-7; TRBD2 might be the D (5 bases). CDR3 length equals 14 residues. Germline V gives CDR1 SGDLS, CDR2 YYNGEE. V was shortened by 4 bases and J by 3 bases, with 14 bases between the two germline ends. The CDR3 nucleotides read TGTGCCAGCAGCCCACGGACTGATTTCTACGAGCAGTACTTC. This sequence encodes CASSPRTDFYEQYF. The variable domain in full, with the rest retrieved from reference TRBV9 and TRBJ2-7, is DSGVTQTPKHLITATGQRVTLRCSPRSGDLSVYWYQQSLDQGLQFLIQYYNGEERAKGNILERFSAQQFPDLHSELNLSSLELGDSALYFCASSPRTDFYEQYFGPGTRLTVT.

This clonotype was detected many times. The chain couples TRBV10-3 to TRBJ2-1, with D maybe TRBD2 (6 bases). Trimming removed 10 bases from V and 2 bases from J, with 21 bases in between. The CDR3 covers 16 residues. Germline V CDR1 and CDR2: ENHRY, SYGVKD. The CDR3 here is CATLNLEGATYNEQFF. CDR3 coding DNA: TGTGCCACCCTGAACTTGGAGGGAGCAACCTACAATGAGCAGTTCTTC.

For this clonotype: This may arise from a read error, as a much more abundant clone is one base away. The genes are TRBV28 and TRBJ1-5, with D possibly being TRBD1 (6 bases). The CDR3 sequence is 13 residues long. The germline CDR1 and CDR2 sequences are MDHEN and SYDVKM. V lost 6 bases to trimming and J lost 4 bases, with 10 bases between them. The CDR3 nucleotides are TGTGCCAGCAGACAGGGAATTAATCAGCCCCAGCATTTT. It codes for CASRQGINQPQHF. The whole variable domain, filled in from reference TRBV28 and TRBJ1-5, reads DVKVTQSSRYLVKRTGEKVFLECVQDMDHENMFWYRQDPGLGLRLIYFSYDVKMKEKGDIPEGYSVSREKKERFSLILESASTNQTSMYLCASRQGINQPQHFGDGTRLSIL.

V and J are TRBV30 and TRBJ2-3; D gene uncertain. CDR1 and CDR2 (germline): GTSNPN, SVGIG (reference sequence). CDR3 length equals 16 residues. Trimming removed 2 bases at V and 1 base at J, with 16 bases between. The CDR3 loop is CAWSPPRHYRTDTQYF. CDR3 DNA sequence: TGTGCCTGGAGTCCCCCTAGACATTACCGCACAGATACGCAGTATTTT.

The V call is TRBV28, the J call TRBJ2-7; tentative D call: TRBD2 (6 bases). Looked up from germline, CDR1 is MDHEN and CDR2 is SYDVKM. Trimming took 2 bases from V and 3 from J, leaving 14 bases between them. The CDR3 has 15 residues. Here the CDR3 reads CASSLSSGAIYEQYF. The CDR3 DNA follows: TGTGCCAGCAGTTTAAGTTCGGGAGCTATCTACGAGCAGTACTTC.

Only a few counts were recorded for this clonotype. The chain recombines TRBV27 with TRBJ1-2; D is unresolved. The CDR3 has 14 residues. CDR1 and CDR2 from the germline V gene are MNHEY and SMNVEV (reference sequence). Trimming pared 6 bases from V and 5 bases from J, leaving 16 bases between. CDR3 DNA sequence: TGTGCCAGCAGCCCGGCCGGGGTCGGGTATGGCTACACCTTC. This sequence encodes CASSPAGVGYGYTF.